This T cell receptor (beta chain) was sequenced for a study of cytotoxic CD8 clonotypes in ibrutinib-treated CLL. Across the study: About 25 partial and 2 complete responses; at median approximately 6 years, approximately 15 remitted, some twelve progressed.

About this clone itself: Its target is not known.

The CDR3 length is 16 residues. The germline CDR1 and CDR2 sequences are MNHEY and SVGAGI. Trimming took 0 bases from V and 7 from J; bases not matched to a gene: 5. A 1 in 200,000 to 1 in 1 million T cell depth was the sequencing target. The method was immunoSEQ multiplex PCR; TCRdb's version includes in-frame clones alone and lacks a portion of them. The sample carries 110,000 to 150,000 clones, more than 85% recorded once. Study results and caveats: Clonality correlated strongly with circulating CD8+ T cells and exceeded age-matched healthy donors at baseline.

The source was PBMCs, collected after 12 months of ibrutinib treatment. This receptor was identified in a human donor with chronic lymphocytic leukemia. The rearrangement links TRBV6-5 to TRBJ1-4, with TRBD1 identical over 10 bases. CDR3 region: CASSYSSRDRGEKLFF. The CDR3, as DNA: TGTGCCAGCAGTTACTCTTCCCGGGACAGGGGTGAAAAACTGTTTTTT.